This TCR beta chain is from a study of read filtering for tumor transcriptome and immune sequencing. Sampling of bone marrow took place during active disease in every patient. This clonotype has at least ten counts. Its cognate antigen is unknown. The study's findings and limits: The CD138-negative fraction was mixed bone marrow immune cells, not pure T cells.

The CDR3 has 14 amino acids. From germline, CDR1 is SGHTA and CDR2 FQGNSA. Trimming removed 6 bases at V and 5 bases at J, with 16 bases between. Molecular barcoded adaptors covering alpha/delta and beta/gamma chains were used on around 370 ng RNA. One entry per CDR3 protein, called by TCRdb with MiXCR from the reads. Of approximately 62,000 distinct CDR3 sequences listed, roughly a fifth are singletons. J is TRBJ2-5 and V is TRBV7-2, with a weak D call TRBD2 (6 bases). Sample: a population of CD138-negative cells sorted from bone marrow. The TCR comes from a donor aged 40 or older with multiple myeloma. The CDR3 nucleotides are TGTGCCAGCAGTTATACCGGGAGCAGGGAGACCCAGTACTTC. As protein: CASSYTGSRETQYF.